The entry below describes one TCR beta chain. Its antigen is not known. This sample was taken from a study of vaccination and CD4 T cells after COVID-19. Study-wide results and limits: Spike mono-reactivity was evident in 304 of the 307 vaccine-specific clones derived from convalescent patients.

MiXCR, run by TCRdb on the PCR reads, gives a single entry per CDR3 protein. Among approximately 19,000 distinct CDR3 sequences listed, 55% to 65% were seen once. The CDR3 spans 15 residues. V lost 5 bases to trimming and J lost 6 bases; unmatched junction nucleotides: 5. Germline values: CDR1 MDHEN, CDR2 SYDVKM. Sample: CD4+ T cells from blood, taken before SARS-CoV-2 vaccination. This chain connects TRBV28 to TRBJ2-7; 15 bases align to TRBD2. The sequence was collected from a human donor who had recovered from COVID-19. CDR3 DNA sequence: TGTGCCAGCAGTCCCGTGGGACTAGCGGGAGGCGAGCAGTACTTC. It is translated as CASSPVGLAGGEQYF.